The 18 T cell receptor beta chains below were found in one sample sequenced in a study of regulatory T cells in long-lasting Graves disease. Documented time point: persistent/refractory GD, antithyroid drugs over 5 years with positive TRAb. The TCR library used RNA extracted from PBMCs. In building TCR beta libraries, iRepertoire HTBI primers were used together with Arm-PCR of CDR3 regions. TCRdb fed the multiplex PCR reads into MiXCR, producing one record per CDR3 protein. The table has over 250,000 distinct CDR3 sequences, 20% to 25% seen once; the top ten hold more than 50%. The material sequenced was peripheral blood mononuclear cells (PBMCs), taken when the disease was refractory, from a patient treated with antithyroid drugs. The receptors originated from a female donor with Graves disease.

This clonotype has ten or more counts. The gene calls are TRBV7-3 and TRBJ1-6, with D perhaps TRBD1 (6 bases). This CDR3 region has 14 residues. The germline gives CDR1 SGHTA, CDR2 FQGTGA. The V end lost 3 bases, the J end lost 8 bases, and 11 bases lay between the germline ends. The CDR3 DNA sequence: TGTGCCAGCAGCTTGGGACAAGGGCATTCACCCCTCCACTTT. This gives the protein CASSLGQGHSPLHF.

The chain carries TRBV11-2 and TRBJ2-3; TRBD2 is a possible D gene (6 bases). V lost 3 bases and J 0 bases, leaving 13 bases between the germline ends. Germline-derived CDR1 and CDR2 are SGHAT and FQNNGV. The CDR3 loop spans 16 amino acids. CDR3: CASSFFRGKSTDTQYF. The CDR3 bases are TGTGCCAGCAGCTTTTTTCGGGGGAAGAGCACAGATACGCAGTATTTT.

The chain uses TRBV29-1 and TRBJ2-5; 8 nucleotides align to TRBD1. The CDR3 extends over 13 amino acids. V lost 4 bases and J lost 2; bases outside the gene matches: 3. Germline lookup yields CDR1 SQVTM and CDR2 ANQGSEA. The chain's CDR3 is CSVAGTGQETQYF. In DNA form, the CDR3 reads TGCAGCGTTGCGGGGACAGGTCAAGAGACCCAGTACTTC.

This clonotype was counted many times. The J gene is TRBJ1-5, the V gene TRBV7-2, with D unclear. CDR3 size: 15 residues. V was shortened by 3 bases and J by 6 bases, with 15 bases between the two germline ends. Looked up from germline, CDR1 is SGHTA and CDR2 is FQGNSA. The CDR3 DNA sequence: TGTGCCAGCAGCTTCCGTAGTCAGTCAGGTCAGCCCCAGCATTTT. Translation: CASSFRSQSGQPQHF. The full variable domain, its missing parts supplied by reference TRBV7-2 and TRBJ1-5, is GAGVSQSPSNKVTEKGKDVELRCDPISGHTALYWYRQSLGQGLEFLIYFQGNSAPDKSGLPSDRFSAERTGGSVSTLTIQRTQQEDSAVYLCASSFRSQSGQPQHFGDGTRLSIL.

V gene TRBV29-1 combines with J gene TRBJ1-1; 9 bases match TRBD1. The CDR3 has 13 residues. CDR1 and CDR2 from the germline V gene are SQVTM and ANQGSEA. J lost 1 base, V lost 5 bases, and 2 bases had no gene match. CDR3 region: CSVKTGGNTEAFF. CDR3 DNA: TGCAGCGTTAAGACAGGGGGGAACACTGAAGCTTTCTTT.

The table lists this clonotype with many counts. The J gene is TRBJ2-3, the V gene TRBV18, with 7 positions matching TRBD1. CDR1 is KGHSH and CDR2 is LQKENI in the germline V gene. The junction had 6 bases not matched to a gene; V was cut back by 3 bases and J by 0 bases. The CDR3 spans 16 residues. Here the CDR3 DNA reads TGTGCCAGCTCACCCGCCGGGACAGAGAGCACAGATACGCAGTATTTT. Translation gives CASSPAGTESTDTQYF.

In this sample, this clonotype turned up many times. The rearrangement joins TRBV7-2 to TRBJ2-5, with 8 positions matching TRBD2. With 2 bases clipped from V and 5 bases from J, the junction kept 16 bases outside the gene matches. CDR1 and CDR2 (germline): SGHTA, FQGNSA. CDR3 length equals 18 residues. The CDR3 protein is CASSLNAVAGLSGETQYF. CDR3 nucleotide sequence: TGTGCCAGCAGCTTAAACGCAGTAGCGGGACTTTCGGGGGAGACCCAGTACTTC.

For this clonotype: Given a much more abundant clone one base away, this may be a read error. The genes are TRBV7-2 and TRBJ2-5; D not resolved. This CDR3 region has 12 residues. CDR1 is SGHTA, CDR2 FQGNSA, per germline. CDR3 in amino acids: CASSDRLWTQHF. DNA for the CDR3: TGTGCCAGCAGCGATAGGTTGTGGACCCAGCACTTC.

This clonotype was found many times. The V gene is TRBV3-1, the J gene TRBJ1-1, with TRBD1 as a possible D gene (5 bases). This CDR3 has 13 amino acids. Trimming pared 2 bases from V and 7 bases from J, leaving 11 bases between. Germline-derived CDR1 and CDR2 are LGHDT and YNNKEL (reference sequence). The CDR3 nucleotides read TGTGCCAGCAGCCAAACTGGGGCCCTTGAAGCTTTCTTT. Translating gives CASSQTGALEAFF.

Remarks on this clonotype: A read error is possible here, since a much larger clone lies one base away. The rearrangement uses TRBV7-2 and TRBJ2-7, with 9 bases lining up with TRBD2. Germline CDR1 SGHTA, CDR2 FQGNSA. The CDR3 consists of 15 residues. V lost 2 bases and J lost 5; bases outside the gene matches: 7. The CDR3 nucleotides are TGTGCCAGCAGCTTAACCGGGACTAGCCCCCACGAGCAGTACTTC. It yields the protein CASSLTGTSPHEQYF.

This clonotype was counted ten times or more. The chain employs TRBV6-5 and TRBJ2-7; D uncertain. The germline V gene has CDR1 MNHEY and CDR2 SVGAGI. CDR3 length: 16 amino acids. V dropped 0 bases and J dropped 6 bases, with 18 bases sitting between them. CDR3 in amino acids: CASSYSRSTHLGEQYF. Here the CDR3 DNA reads TGTGCCAGCAGTTACTCGAGAAGCACCCATCTCGGCGAGCAGTACTTC.

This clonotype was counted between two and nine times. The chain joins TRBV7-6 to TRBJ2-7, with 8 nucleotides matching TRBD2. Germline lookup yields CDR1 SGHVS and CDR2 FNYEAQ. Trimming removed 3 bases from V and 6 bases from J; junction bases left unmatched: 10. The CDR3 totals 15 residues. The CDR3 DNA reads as TGTGCCAGCAGCTTGGTCTCAGCGGGAGAAGGCGAGCAGTACTTC. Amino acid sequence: CASSLVSAGEGEQYF.

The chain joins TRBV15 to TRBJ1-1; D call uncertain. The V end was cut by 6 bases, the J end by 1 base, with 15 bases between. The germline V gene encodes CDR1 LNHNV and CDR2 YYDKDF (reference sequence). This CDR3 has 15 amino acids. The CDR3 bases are TGTGCCACCAGTCATACCTACACGGAGAACACTGAAGCTTTCTTT. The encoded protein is CATSHTYTENTEAFF.

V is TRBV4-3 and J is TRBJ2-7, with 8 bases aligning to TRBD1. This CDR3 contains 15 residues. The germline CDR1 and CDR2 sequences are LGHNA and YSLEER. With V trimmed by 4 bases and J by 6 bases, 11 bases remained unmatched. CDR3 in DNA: TGCGCCAGCAGCCCCACTCTAGACAGGGGTCGCGAGCAGTACTTC. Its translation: CASSPTLDRGREQYF.

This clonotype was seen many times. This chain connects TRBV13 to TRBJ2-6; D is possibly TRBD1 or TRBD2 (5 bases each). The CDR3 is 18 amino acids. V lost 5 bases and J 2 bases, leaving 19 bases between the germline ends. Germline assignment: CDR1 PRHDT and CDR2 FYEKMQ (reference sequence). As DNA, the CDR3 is TGTGCCAGCAGCGAAGGGTTACGCCCGGGGCCTGGGGCCAACGTCCTGACTTTC. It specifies CASSEGLRPGPGANVLTF.

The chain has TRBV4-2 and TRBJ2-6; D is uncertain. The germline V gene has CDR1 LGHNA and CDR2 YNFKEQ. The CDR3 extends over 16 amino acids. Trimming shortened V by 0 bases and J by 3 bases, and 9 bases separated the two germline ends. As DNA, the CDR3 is TGTGCCAGCAGCCAAGAGGTCAGAGGTGGGGCCAACGTCCTGACTTTC. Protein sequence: CASSQEVRGGANVLTF.

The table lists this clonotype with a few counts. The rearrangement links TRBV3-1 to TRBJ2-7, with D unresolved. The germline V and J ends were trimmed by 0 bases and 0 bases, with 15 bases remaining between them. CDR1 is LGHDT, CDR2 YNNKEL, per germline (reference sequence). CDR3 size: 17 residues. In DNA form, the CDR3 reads TGTGCCAGCAGCCAAGATGTAACCCGCCCCCGCTCCTACGAGCAGTACTTC. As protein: CASSQDVTRPRSYEQYF.

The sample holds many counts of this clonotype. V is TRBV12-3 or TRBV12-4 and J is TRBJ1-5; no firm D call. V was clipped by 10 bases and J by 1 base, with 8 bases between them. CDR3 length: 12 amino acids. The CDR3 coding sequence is TGTGCCACCAGGCTGAGCAATCAGCCCCAGCATTTT. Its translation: CATRLSNQPQHF.